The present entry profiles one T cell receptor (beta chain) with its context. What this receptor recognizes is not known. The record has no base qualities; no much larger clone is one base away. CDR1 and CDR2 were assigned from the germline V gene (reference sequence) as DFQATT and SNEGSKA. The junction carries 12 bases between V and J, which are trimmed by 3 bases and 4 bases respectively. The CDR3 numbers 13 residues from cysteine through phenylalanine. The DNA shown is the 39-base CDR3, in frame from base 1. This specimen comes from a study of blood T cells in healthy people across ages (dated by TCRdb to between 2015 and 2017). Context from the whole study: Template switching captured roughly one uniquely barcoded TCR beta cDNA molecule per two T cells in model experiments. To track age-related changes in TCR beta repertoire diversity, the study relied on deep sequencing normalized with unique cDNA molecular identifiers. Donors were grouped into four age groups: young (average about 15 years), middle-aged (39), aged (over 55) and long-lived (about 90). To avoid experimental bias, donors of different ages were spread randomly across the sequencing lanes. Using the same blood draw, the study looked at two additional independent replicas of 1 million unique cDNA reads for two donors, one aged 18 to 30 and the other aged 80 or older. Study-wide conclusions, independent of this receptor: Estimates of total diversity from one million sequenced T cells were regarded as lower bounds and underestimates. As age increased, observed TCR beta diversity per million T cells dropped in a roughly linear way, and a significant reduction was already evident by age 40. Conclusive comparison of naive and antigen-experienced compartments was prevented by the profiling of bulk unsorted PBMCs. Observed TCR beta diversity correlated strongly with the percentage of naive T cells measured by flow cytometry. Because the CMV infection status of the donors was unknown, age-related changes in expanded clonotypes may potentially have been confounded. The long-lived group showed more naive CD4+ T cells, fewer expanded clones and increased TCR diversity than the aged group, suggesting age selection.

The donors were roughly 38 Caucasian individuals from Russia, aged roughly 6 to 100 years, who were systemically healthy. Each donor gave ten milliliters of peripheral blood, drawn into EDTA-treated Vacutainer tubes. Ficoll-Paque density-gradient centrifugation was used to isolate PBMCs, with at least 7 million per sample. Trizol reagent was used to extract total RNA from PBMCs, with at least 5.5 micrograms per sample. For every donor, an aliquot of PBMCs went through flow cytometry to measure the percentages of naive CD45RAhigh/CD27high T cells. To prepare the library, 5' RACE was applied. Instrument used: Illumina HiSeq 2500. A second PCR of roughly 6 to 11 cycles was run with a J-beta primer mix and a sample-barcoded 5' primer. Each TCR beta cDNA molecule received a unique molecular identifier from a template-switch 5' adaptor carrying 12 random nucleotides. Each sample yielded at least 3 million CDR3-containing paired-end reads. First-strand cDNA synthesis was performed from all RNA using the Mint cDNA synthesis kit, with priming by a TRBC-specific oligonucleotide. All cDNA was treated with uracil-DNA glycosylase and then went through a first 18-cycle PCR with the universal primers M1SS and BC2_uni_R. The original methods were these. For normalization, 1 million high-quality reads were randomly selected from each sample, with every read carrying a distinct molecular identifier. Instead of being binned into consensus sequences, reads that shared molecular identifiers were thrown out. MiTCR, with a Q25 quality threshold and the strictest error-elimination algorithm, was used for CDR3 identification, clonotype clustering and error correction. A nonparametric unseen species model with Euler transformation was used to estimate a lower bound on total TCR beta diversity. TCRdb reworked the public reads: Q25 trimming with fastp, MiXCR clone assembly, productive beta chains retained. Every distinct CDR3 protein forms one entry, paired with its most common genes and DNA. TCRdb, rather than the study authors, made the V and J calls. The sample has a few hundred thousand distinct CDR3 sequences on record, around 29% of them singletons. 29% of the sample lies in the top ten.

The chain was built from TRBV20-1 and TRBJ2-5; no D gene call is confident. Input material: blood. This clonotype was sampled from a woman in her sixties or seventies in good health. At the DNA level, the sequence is TGCAGTGCTAGGGTGAACGGTCCAGAGACCCAGTACTTC. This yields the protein CSARVNGPETQYF.